The clone carrying this T cell receptor beta chain was detected ten times or more. As yet, its antigen is unknown. Using its own MiXCR run on the 5' RACE reads, TCRdb lists one record per CDR3 protein. This table has about 530,000 distinct CDR3 sequences, around 22% appearing once. This entry comes from a study of identical twins. General study points: Insertions were fewer in abundant cord blood beta clonotypes, whereas memory repertoires showed none of this pattern. Beta out-of-frame sequences showed weaker excess sharing between twins. Rather than following the same donors, the conclusions depended on cross-sectional statistical analysis.

The ends lost 1 base at V and 2 bases at J; junction bases unmatched: 3. Germline V gene sequence: CDR1 SGHRS, CDR2 YFSETQ. This CDR3 has 15 amino acids. These records were also assigned to another study, of yellow fever vaccine responses in identical twins.

This chain uses TRBV5-1 with TRBJ2-3, with TRBD2 identical over 8 bases. The sequence came from a woman between 18 and 29 years old in good health. Sequencing input: CD4+ T cells sorted from blood. CDR3 sequence: CASSLTSGDTDTQYF. The CDR3 DNA is TGCGCCAGCAGCTTGACTAGCGGTGACACAGATACGCAGTATTTT.